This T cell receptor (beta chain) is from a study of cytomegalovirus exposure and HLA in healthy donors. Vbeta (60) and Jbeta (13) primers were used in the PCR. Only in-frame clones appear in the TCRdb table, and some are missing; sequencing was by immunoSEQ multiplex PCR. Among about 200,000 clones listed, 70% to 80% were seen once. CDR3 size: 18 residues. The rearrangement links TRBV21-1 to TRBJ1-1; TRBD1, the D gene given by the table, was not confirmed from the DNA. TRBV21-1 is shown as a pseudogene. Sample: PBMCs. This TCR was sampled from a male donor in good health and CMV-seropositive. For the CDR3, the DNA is TGTGCCAGCAGCAAAGTGCTGGTGACAGTCGGGTTTAGCTCTGAAGCTTTCTTT. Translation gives CASSKVLVTVGFSSEAFF.